Below are 18 T cell receptor beta chains sequenced from a single sample in a study of cytomegalovirus exposure and HLA in healthy donors. The primer mix had 60 Vbeta and 13 Jbeta primers. The method was immunoSEQ multiplex PCR; TCRdb's version includes in-frame clones alone and lacks a portion of them. The table includes fewer than 250,000 clones, about 86% detected once. The specimen sequenced was PBMCs. These receptors all come from a man aged 35-49 years in good health and CMV-seropositive.

The CDR3 sequence: CASSLSDGYGYTF. CDR3 DNA sequence: TGCGCCAGCAGCTTGAGCGATGGCTATGGCTACACCTTC. V gene TRBV5-1 combines with J gene TRBJ1-2; D remains ambiguous. Between the trimmed V and J ends, which lost 1 base and 4 bases, there was a span of 8 bases. Germline V lookup: CDR1 SGHRS, CDR2 YFSETQ. The CDR3 consists of 13 residues.

V is TRBV7-9 and J is TRBJ1-1; D unclear. With 8 bases removed from V and 7 bases from J, the gap between germline ends came to 23 bases. Germline V gene lookup returns CDR1 SEHNR and CDR2 FQNEAQ (reference sequence). The CDR3 has 15 residues. CDR3 residues: CASRPPMQRNFEAFF. Written as DNA, the CDR3 is TGTGCCAGCCGCCCCCCAATGCAGCGGAACTTTGAAGCTTTCTTT.

The genes are TRBV6-1 and TRBJ2-7; 7 bases line up with TRBD1. V shed 2 bases, J shed 2 bases, and the junction held 6 bases outside the gene matches. This CDR3 spans 15 amino acids. The germline CDR1 and CDR2 sequences are MNHNS and SASEGT. CDR3 sequence reads: CASSERAGGTYEQYF. In nucleotides, the CDR3 is TGTGCCAGCAGTGAAAGGGCAGGGGGAACCTACGAGCAGTACTTC.

The chain employs TRBV10-3 and TRBJ2-3; D may be TRBD2 (6 bases). With 0 bases removed from V and 1 base from J, the gap between germline ends came to 11 bases. Germline V gene data show CDR1 as ENHRY and CDR2 as SYGVKD. This CDR3 is built from 16 residues. The CDR3 bases are TGTGCCATCAGTGAGTCGACTAGAGGGCGCACAGATACGCAGTATTTT. It encodes CAISESTRGRTDTQYF.

The chain employs TRBV4-3 and TRBJ2-1, with TRBD2 identical over 7 bases. The CDR3 runs to 17 residues. The V and J ends lost 0 bases and 4 bases, in that order; junction bases with no gene match: 9. Germline-derived CDR1 and CDR2 are LGHNA and YSLEER. The chain's CDR3 is CASSQDPLAILYNEQFF. The CDR3 DNA reads as TGCGCCAGCAGCCAAGACCCACTAGCGATTTTATACAATGAGCAGTTCTTC.

The chain employs TRBV5-6 and TRBJ2-4; no clear D gene. This CDR3 comprises 14 residues. The ends were cut back, 0 bases at V and 9 bases at J, with 13 bases in the middle. CDR1 is SGHDT, CDR2 YYEEEE, per germline. In nucleotides, the CDR3 is TGTGCCAGCAGCTTGGGGGCCCTTCAAAGCATTCAGTACTTC. Amino acid sequence: CASSLGALQSIQYF.

The chain joins TRBV29-1 to TRBJ1-5; 7 bases match TRBD1. The CDR3 loop spans 13 amino acids. J gave up 5 bases and V 4 bases, and 5 bases lay outside the gene matches. Germline values: CDR1 SQVTM, CDR2 ANQGSEA. CDR3 in amino acids: CSVGDRAYQPQHF. The DNA of the CDR3 is TGCAGCGTTGGTGACAGGGCCTATCAGCCCCAGCATTTT.

Here the CDR3 DNA reads TGTGCCAGTAGTAACGGGGGGAACTACGAGCAGTACTTC. This encodes CASSNGGNYEQYF. The chain uses TRBV19 and TRBJ2-7; 7 positions match TRBD2. The ends lost 4 bases at V and 3 bases at J; junction bases unmatched: 3. CDR1 and CDR2 from the germline V gene are LNHDA and SQIVND (reference sequence). The CDR3 spans 13 residues.

The rearrangement links TRBV7-9 to TRBJ2-7, with TRBD2 matching 9 bases. This CDR3 is 15 amino acids long. After removal of 1 base from V and 7 bases from J, the junction contained 8 bases not matched to a gene. Germline lookup yields CDR1 SEHNR and CDR2 FQNEAQ (reference sequence). This chain's CDR3 is CASSLGSGSFWEQYF. In DNA, the CDR3 is TGTGCCAGCAGCTTAGGTAGCGGGAGTTTTTGGGAGCAGTACTTC.

The genes are TRBV4-3 and TRBJ2-7, with 10 bases that match TRBD2. The CDR3 runs 18 residues. Per the germline V gene, CDR1 is LGHNA and CDR2 is YSLEER. V lost 0 bases and J lost 3; bases outside the gene matches: 11. The chain's CDR3 is CASSQEGLAGVGYYEQYF. In DNA form, the CDR3 reads TGCGCCAGCAGCCAAGAAGGGCTAGCGGGAGTCGGGTACTACGAGCAGTACTTC.

The chain links TRBV28 to TRBJ2-2; TRBD1 is a possible D gene (5 bases). V was clipped by 4 bases and J by 2 bases, with 8 bases between them. Germline loops: CDR1 MDHEN, CDR2 SYDVKM. This CDR3 has 14 residues. The CDR3 DNA follows: TGTGCCAGCAGTTCCGGACACAACACCGGGGAGCTGTTTTTT. Translated, it gives CASSSGHNTGELFF.

The V and J genes are TRBV14 and TRBJ2-1, with TRBD1 matching over 7 bases. CDR3 size: 16 residues. Germline loops: CDR1 SGHDN, CDR2 FVKESK. The trim removed 0 bases at V and 4 bases at J, leaving 6 bases unmatched. Here the CDR3 reads CASSQDEGGFYNEQFF. CDR3 in DNA: TGTGCCAGCAGCCAAGATGAAGGGGGCTTTTACAATGAGCAGTTCTTC.

The chain recombines TRBV11-2 with TRBJ1-5; the match to TRBD1 covers 9 bases. The CDR3 is 15 amino acids. Trimming removed 5 bases from V and 5 bases from J; junction bases left unmatched: 7. CDR1 SGHAT and CDR2 FQNNGV come from the germline V gene. CDR3 residues: CASSTRTGADQPQHF. The CDR3 DNA reads TGTGCCAGCAGCACTCGGACAGGGGCAGATCAGCCCCAGCATTTT. Combining the CDR3 with reference TRBV11-2 and TRBJ1-5 gives the whole variable domain EAGVAQSPRYKIIEKRQSVAFWCNPISGHATLYWYQQILGQGPKLLIQFQNNGVVDDSQLPKDRFSAERLKGVDSTLKIQPAKLEDSAVYLCASSTRTGADQPQHFGDGTRLSIL.

This clone has just a few counts. The chain carries TRBV11-1 and TRBJ2-2; 9 bases are shared with TRBD2. The CDR3 spans 18 residues. J gave up 6 bases and V 1 base, and 12 bases lay outside the gene matches. In germline, CDR1 is SGHAT, CDR2 FQDESV (reference sequence). The CDR3 DNA is TGTGCCAGCAGCTTAGAAGCGGTAGCGGGAGTAGGCGCCGGGGAGCTGTTTTTT. It yields the protein CASSLEAVAGVGAGELFF.

The rearrangement joins TRBV19 to TRBJ1-6; a possible D gene is TRBD1 (6 bases). V dropped 10 bases and J dropped 0 bases, with 16 bases sitting between them. The V gene's germline CDR1 is LNHDA and CDR2 SQIVND (reference sequence). The CDR3 extends over 16 amino acids. The CDR3 sequence is CATQQGPSSYNSPLHF. For the CDR3, the DNA is TGTGCCACCCAACAGGGTCCTAGCTCCTATAATTCACCCCTCCACTTT.

The gene calls are TRBV5-1 and TRBJ1-1; no definite D call. Germline loops: CDR1 SGHRS, CDR2 YFSETQ. This CDR3 is built from 15 residues. The V end was cut by 0 bases, the J end by 1 base, with 10 bases between. The CDR3 is CASSLDSSQNTEAFF. DNA for the CDR3: TGCGCCAGCAGCTTGGACAGCTCGCAGAACACTGAAGCTTTCTTT.

The V gene is TRBV25-1, the J gene TRBJ2-2, with D maybe TRBD2 (6 bases). Looked up from germline, CDR1 is MGHDK and CDR2 is SYGVNS. The CDR3 extends over 16 amino acids. Trimming cost V 3 bases and J 5 bases, with 16 bases left between them. The CDR3 bases are TGTGCCAGCAGTGATCTGTCCCTCGGGGGAACCGGGGAGCTGTTTTTT. Translating gives CASSDLSLGGTGELFF.

This chain connects TRBV19 to TRBJ2-5; 8 bases match TRBD1. CDR1 is LNHDA and CDR2 is SQIVND in the germline V gene (reference sequence). CDR3 size: 20 residues. V lost 6 bases to trimming and J lost 3 bases; unmatched junction nucleotides: 24. The CDR3 bases are TGTGCCAGTAGCCTCCAGTCCTGCCAACAGGGGGTCAGGCCCGAAGAGACCCAGTACTTC. Encoded protein: CASSLQSCQQGVRPEETQYF.